This T cell receptor (beta chain) was documented in a study of Graves' ophthalmopathy and Graves' hyperthyroidism. Study observations and caveats: In blood, most expanded thyroid clonotypes above 0.001 frequency were also detected.

Researchers turned away patients with other autoimmune diseases, uncontrolled infections, pregnancy or lactation. Amplification of TCR beta CDR3 regions used RNA transcripts. HTBI-primed first-round RT-PCR preceded second-round multiplex PCR. TCRdb redid the calling of the multiplex PCR reads with MiXCR, one entry per CDR3 protein. The sample has around 1,200,000 distinct CDR3 sequences, about two fifths seen once; the top ten hold approximately 12%. In regard to this clonotype: Its antigen is unknown.

The sequenced sample was peripheral blood or thyroid tissue (not recorded which). The receptor was derived from an adult man with Graves' hyperthyroidism.

CDR3 in DNA: TGTGCCAGCAGCATAGGGCCAACTGCTAATGAAAAACTGTTTTTT. Amino acids: CASSIGPTANEKLFF. V gene TRBV3-1 combines with J gene TRBJ1-4; no reliable D call. The CDR3 length is 15 residues. Between the trimmed V and J ends, which lost 5 bases and 3 bases, there was a span of 13 bases. The germline V gene has CDR1 LGHDT and CDR2 YNNKEL (reference sequence). Using reference TRBV3-1 and TRBJ1-4 for the parts outside the CDR3, the full variable domain is DTAVSQTPKYLVTQMGNDKSIKCEQNLGHDTMYWYKQDSKKFLKIMFSYNNKELIINETVPNRFSPKSPDKAHLNLHINSLELGDSAVYFCASSIGPTANEKLFFGSGTQLSVL.